The TCR beta chain described here comes from a study of cytomegalovirus exposure and HLA in healthy donors. Germline CDR1 SGHRS, CDR2 YFSETQ. The V end lost 1 base, the J end lost 9 bases, and 14 bases lay between the germline ends. The CDR3 has 14 amino acids. It was with 60 Vbeta and 13 Jbeta primers that the PCR ran. Assay used: immunoSEQ multiplex PCR; TCRdb lists only in-frame clones, some missing. The sample gives approximately 220,000 clones, 70% to 90% of which show up once; roughly 3.1% is in the top ten. This receptor was taken from a man aged 25-40 years in good health and CMV-seronegative. This sequence joins TRBV5-1 and TRBJ2-4; TRBD2 is a possible D gene (6 bases). The sequencing sample was made of PBMCs. The CDR3 sequence is CASSLREPSAIQYF. The DNA of the CDR3 is TGCGCCAGCAGCTTGCGGGAGCCTTCAGCCATTCAGTACTTC.